A selection of T cell receptor beta chains follows, all from one sample in a study of blood T cell repertoires in COVID-19. Method: immunoSEQ multiplex PCR; TCRdb's copy keeps in-frame clones and lacks some. Of over 70,000 clones listed, 90% are singletons. Sequencing was performed on peripheral blood. Receptors were obtained from a man aged 18 to 30 with COVID-19, enrolled during active disease. The CDR3 runs from the conserved cysteine through the conserved F or W. A D gene is named only where the DNA matches it firmly. Where a row states a size, it is once, few, many or the class of an expanded clone; other rows omit it.

TRBJ2-7 - TRBD2 TRBV14 TGTGCCAGCAGCCAAGATTTTGGGACTAAGTACGAGCAGTACTTC CASSQDFGTKYEQYF
TRBJ2-1 - - TRBV28 TGTGCCAGCAGTCCCATACGACAGGCCTACAATGAGCAGTTCTTC CASSPIRQAYNEQFF
TRBJ2-1 - - TRBV19 TGTGCCAGTAGTATAGGCAGGGTCCACAATGAGCAGTTCTTC CASSIGRVHNEQFF
TRBJ2-7 - - TRBV6-5 TGTGCCAGCAGTTACTCGATGGCAGGGGTGGTTGACGAGCAGTACTTC CASSYSMAGVVDEQYF
TRBJ2-1 - TRBD2 TRBV5-4 TGTGCCAGTCCTCAACCAGCTCGAAAAGGACTAGCGGGAGCAAATGAGCAGTTCTTC CASPQPARKGLAGANEQFF
TRBJ2-7 - - TRBV4-3 TGCGCCAGCAGCCCGGATTATACTAGCAGTAGCTCCTACGAGCAGTACTTC CASSPDYTSSSSYEQYF
TRBJ2-7 - TRBD1 TRBV6-5 TGTGCCAGCAGGCCCGGACAGGGGTACGAGCAGTACTTC CASRPGQGYEQYF
TRBJ1-6 - TRBD1 TRBV7-9 TGTGCCAGCAGCACGCGGACAGGGAGGAATTCACCCCTCCACTTT CASSTRTGRNSPLHF
TRBJ2-3 - - TRBV5-1 TGCGCCAGCAGCGCGGCAGGGTTCGCAGATACGCAGTATTTT CASSAAGFADTQYF
TRBJ1-2 - - TRBV4-3 TGCGCCAGCAGCCAAGAGCGGGGGGGGCCTTACGGCTACACCTTC CASSQERGGPYGYTF
TRBJ1-4 - - TRBV15 TGTGCCACCAGCCCCCATACAGGAGGGCCGAAACTGCTTTTT CATSPHTGGPKLLF
TRBJ2-2 - TRBD2 TRBV12-3/TRBV12-4 TGTGCCAGTCTACTAGCGGGGACCGGGGAGCTGTTTTTT CASLLAGTGELFF
TRBJ1-4 - - TRBV2 TGTGCCAGCAGTGGATGGGGGGAGGGGGAGAATGAAAAACTGCTTTTT CASSGWGEGENEKLLF
TRBJ1-2 - TRBD1 TRBV28 TGTGCCAGCAGTTTAGGGGACAGGGGGCGGGCCTATGGCTACACCTTC CASSLGDRGRAYGYTF
TRBJ2-7 once TRBD1 TRBV18 TGTGCCAGCTCACCAAGGTCGGACAGGGGAGGCGAGCAGTACTTC CASSPRSDRGGEQYF
TRBJ2-5 - TRBD1 TRBV3-1/TRBV3-2 TGTGCCAGCAGCCTCCGTCCCGGGACAGGGTCCGCCGTACGGAAGACCCAGTACTTC CASSLRPGTGSAVRKTQYF
TRBJ2-2 - TRBD1 TRBV18 TGTGCCAGCTCACCAAGCCCTGGACAGGGGGCGACGAACACCGGGGAGCTGTTTTTT CASSPSPGQGATNTGELFF
TRBJ1-5 - - TRBV6-6 TGTGCCAGCAGGGAGAATAGCAATCAGCCCCAGCATTTT CASRENSNQPQHF
TRBJ1-5 - TRBD1 TRBV4-2 TGTGCCAGCAGCCCCCGACAGGGGGCCAACCAGCCCCAGCATTTT CASSPRQGANQPQHF
TRBJ1-5 - - TRBV7-2 TGTGCCAGCAGCTTTGAGACAGGAGTATATCAGCCCCAGCATTTT CASSFETGVYQPQHF
TRBJ2-7 - - TRBV4-2 TGTGCCAGCAGCCAAGTCCCGGGAACCGTCTACGAGCAGTACTTC CASSQVPGTVYEQYF
TRBJ2-3 - - TRBV19 TGTGCCAGTACCCTTCTATTCGGCACAGATACGCAGTATTTT CASTLLFGTDTQYF